The text below deals with one TCR beta chain. The CDR3 is cut off 3 residues early in the read; its end comes from the germline J gene. The CDR3 sequence is 12 residues long. CDR1 and CDR2 from the germline V gene are DFQATT and SNEGSKA (reference sequence). This entry belongs to a study of T cells in women clearing cervical HPV infection. Across the whole study: Donors had HPV16-related CIN3 or worse; 2 had invasive cancer. Only a few women had HLA typing results available.

Sequencing used immunoSEQ multiplex PCR; TCRdb keeps in-frame clones, though not all of them. Its table lists around 25,000 clones. The source material was blood buffy coat. This clonotype was obtained from a woman between 18 and 69 years old with a cervical HPV16 infection that either progressed to CIN3+ or cleared (not recorded which). This chain uses TRBV20-1 with TRBJ1-2, with TRBD1 matching over 9 bases. Partial CDR3 DNA: TGCAGTACAACCGGGACAGGGTTCGGC. Translation gives CSTTGTGFG. The whole CDR3 region reads CSTTGTGFGYTF.